The entry that follows covers one T cell receptor beta chain sequence. This sample is part of a study of radiotherapy plus CTLA-4 blockade in lung cancer. Assay used: immunoSEQ multiplex PCR; TCRdb lists only in-frame clones, some missing. The sample has 100,000 or so clones; 80% to 85% are singletons. Germline V gene data show CDR1 as MNHNS and CDR2 as SASEGT. Trimming took 6 bases from V and 1 from J; bases not matched to a gene: 6. The CDR3 has 14 amino acids. The chain carries TRBV6-1 and TRBJ2-7; 7 bases line up with TRBD1. The specimen was peripheral blood, collected from a patient treated with radiotherapy plus ipilimumab. The TCR was taken from a human donor with non-small cell lung cancer that progressed on radiotherapy plus ipilimumab. CDR3 amino acids: CASSHTGQSYEQYV. DNA of the CDR3: TGTGCCAGCAGCCACACGGGACAGTCCTACGAGCAGTACGTC.